The 26 T cell receptor beta chains reported below all come from one sample, sequenced in a study of blood T cell repertoires in COVID-19. Libraries were prepared by immunoSEQ multiplex PCR; TCRdb keeps only in-frame clonotypes and omits some of them. The table shows roughly 41,000 clones, with approximately 82% occurring only once. The sample comprised peripheral blood. These receptors were taken from a woman over 75 with acute or convalescent COVID-19.

This sequence joins TRBV30 and TRBJ1-2, with D possibly TRBD1 on 5 matching bases. This CDR3 is built from 14 residues. Trimming cost V 0 bases and J 8 bases, with 16 bases left between them. Germline CDR1 reads GTSNPN; CDR2 reads SVGIG (reference sequence). CDR3 protein: CAWSVRVGGGGYTF. The CDR3 DNA reads TGTGCCTGGAGTGTACGGGTCGGGGGAGGCGGCTACACCTTC.

The genes are TRBV9 and TRBJ2-3, with TRBD2 as a possible D gene (5 bases). V shed 0 bases and J shed 4 bases, with 15 bases lying between them. Per germline, CDR1 SGDLS and CDR2 YYNGEE. CDR3 length: 16 residues. CDR3 protein: CASSVEATSEPDTQYF. CDR3 nucleotides: TGTGCCAGCAGCGTAGAGGCCACTAGTGAGCCAGATACGCAGTATTTT.

The count of this clone is one. V usage is TRBV6-2 or TRBV6-3 and J usage is TRBJ1-2; perhaps TRBD1 as D (6 bases). Germline-derived CDR1 and CDR2 are MNHEY and SVGEGT. Trimming took off 0 bases at V and 8 bases at J, with 13 bases between the two ends. The CDR3 spans 14 residues. The CDR3 DNA reads TGTGCCAGCAGTTACTCGCGGGCAGGGGACGGCTACACCTTC. It is translated as CASSYSRAGDGYTF.

The rearrangement links TRBV5-3 to TRBJ2-4, with 7 bases fitting TRBD2. TRBV5-3 is flagged as an ORF with uncertain function. The V and J ends lost 0 bases and 3 bases, in that order; junction bases with no gene match: 9. The CDR3 covers 17 residues. This CDR3 is CARSLVGGEMGKNIQYF. The CDR3 DNA follows: TGTGCCAGAAGCTTGGTGGGAGGGGAGATGGGCAAAAACATTCAGTACTTC.

This chain connects TRBV5-1 to TRBJ1-1, with TRBD1 identical over 8 bases. After removal of 2 bases from V and 8 bases from J, the junction contained 8 bases not matched to a gene. This CDR3 region has 14 residues. CDR1 is SGHRS, CDR2 YFSETQ, per germline. CDR3 amino acids: CASSFSGTGVEAFF. The CDR3 nucleotides read TGCGCCAGCAGCTTTTCCGGGACAGGAGTCGAAGCTTTCTTT.

In its sample, this clone was seen a few times. The V gene is TRBV11-2, the J gene TRBJ2-5, with 7 nucleotides matching TRBD1. Losses at the gene ends were 5 bases for V and 0 bases for J; bases not matched to a gene: 6. The germline gives CDR1 SGHAT, CDR2 FQNNGV. The CDR3 runs to 15 residues. CDR3 sequence reads: CASSLGDSYQETQYF. The CDR3 DNA sequence: TGTGCCAGCAGCCTAGGGGACAGTTACCAAGAGACCCAGTACTTC. The complete variable domain, with remaining parts taken from reference TRBV11-2 and TRBJ2-5, reads EAGVAQSPRYKIIEKRQSVAFWCNPISGHATLYWYQQILGQGPKLLIQFQNNGVVDDSQLPKDRFSAERLKGVDSTLKIQPAKLEDSAVYLCASSLGDSYQETQYFGPGTRLLVL.

This chain connects TRBV7-9 to TRBJ2-4; possibly TRBD2 for D (5 bases). Germline CDR1 and CDR2: SEHNR and FQNEAQ (reference sequence). V was cut by 5 bases and J by 5 bases, with 10 bases left in between. The CDR3 contains 13 residues. CDR3 sequence reads: CASSPERENIQYF. CDR3 sequence (DNA): TGTGCCAGCAGCCCGGAGAGGGAAAACATTCAGTACTTC. The full variable domain, its missing parts supplied by reference TRBV7-9 and TRBJ2-4, is DTGVSQNPRHKITKRGQNVTFRCDPISEHNRLYWYRQTLGQGPEFLTYFQNEAQLEKSRLLSDRFSAERPKGSFSTLEIQRTEQGDSAMYLCASSPERENIQYFGAGTRLSVL.

V is TRBV11-3 and J is TRBJ1-5, with D possibly matching TRBD1 (5 bases). This CDR3 is 13 amino acids long. The V gene's germline CDR1 is SGHNT and CDR2 YENEEA. Trimming left V 8 bases short and J 8 bases short, with 16 bases between. CDR3 sequence reads: CASSAGPDEPQHF. The CDR3 nucleotides read TGTGCCAGCTCGGCGGGGCCCGATGAGCCCCAGCATTTT.

CDR3 nucleotide sequence: TGCGCCAGCAGTGAGTTCCGGACAGGGGGCTACGAGCAGTACTTC. Amino acid sequence: CASSEFRTGGYEQYF. This chain connects TRBV10-1 to TRBJ2-7, with 10 bases identical to TRBD1. After removal of 1 base from V and 3 bases from J, the junction contained 3 bases not matched to a gene. The CDR3 covers 15 residues. Germline CDR1 is WNHNN and CDR2 is SYGVQD (reference sequence).

The chain joins TRBV11-2 to TRBJ2-5; D is perhaps TRBD1 (6 bases). Deletions cut 4 bases from V and 0 bases from J, with 9 bases between. Germline V CDR1 and CDR2: SGHAT, FQNNGV. This CDR3 comprises 14 residues. CDR3 sequence reads: CASSYTGYQETQYF. For the CDR3, the DNA is TGTGCCAGCAGCTACACAGGGTACCAAGAGACCCAGTACTTC.

V gene TRBV5-1 combines with J gene TRBJ2-1; 10 bases agree with TRBD2. V shed 1 base, J shed 4 bases, and the junction held 5 bases outside the gene matches. CDR3 length: 16 amino acids. Per the germline V gene, CDR1 is SGHRS and CDR2 is YFSETQ. The CDR3 loop reads CASSLTASGGYNEQFF. CDR3 in DNA: TGCGCCAGCAGCTTGACGGCTAGCGGGGGTTACAATGAGCAGTTCTTC.

This chain uses TRBV3-1 (or the pseudogene TRBV3-2) with TRBJ1-2; TRBD1 aligns across 10 bases. The CDR3 contains 14 residues. J was trimmed by 8 bases and V by 4 bases; bases with no gene match: 7. Looked up from germline, CDR1 is LGHDT and CDR2 is YNNKEL (reference sequence). CDR3 loop: CASSPRDRGGGYTF. CDR3 nucleotides: TGTGCCAGCAGCCCCCGGGACAGGGGCGGAGGCTACACCTTC.

This rearrangement joins TRBV27 to TRBJ2-7; no clear D gene. V was cut by 6 bases and J by 1 base, with 10 bases left in between. The CDR3 covers 13 residues. CDR1 is MNHEY, CDR2 SMNVEV, per germline (reference sequence). CDR3 DNA sequence: TGTGCCAGCAGCCCTAACGAATCCTACGAGCAGTACTTC. Protein: CASSPNESYEQYF.

The CDR3 DNA reads TGTGCCAGTAGTATCCCACCCGGGGGTACCGGGGAGCTGTTTTTT. This gives the protein CASSIPPGGTGELFF. The chain combines TRBV19 with TRBJ2-2, with D perhaps TRBD2 (6 bases). V lost 3 bases to trimming and J lost 5 bases, with 13 bases between them. The CDR3 runs 15 residues. Germline loops: CDR1 LNHDA, CDR2 SQIVND (reference sequence).

The chain carries TRBV7-8 and TRBJ1-3; D is unresolved. The germline gives CDR1 SGHVS, CDR2 FQNEAQ. This CDR3 comprises 17 residues. V lost 5 bases to trimming and J lost 4 bases, with 21 bases between them. The CDR3 sequence is CASSPLPPPAGGNTIYF. The CDR3 nucleotides are TGTGCCAGCAGCCCTCTCCCACCCCCCGCGGGAGGAAACACCATATATTTT. Combining the CDR3 with reference TRBV7-8 and TRBJ1-3 gives the whole variable domain GAGVSQSPRYKVAKRGQDVALRCDPISGHVSLFWYQQALGQGPEFLTYFQNEAQLDKSGLPSDRFFAERPEGSVSTLKIQRTQQEDSAVYLCASSPLPPPAGGNTIYFGEGSWLTVV.

This clone was seen once. The rearrangement uses TRBV6-5 and TRBJ2-2; 12 bases fit TRBD2. CDR1 is MNHEY, CDR2 SVGAGI, per germline. V gave up 7 bases and J gave up 7 bases; unmatched junction bases: 4. The CDR3 runs 14 residues. CDR3 residues: CASTSGGVFGELFF. The DNA of the CDR3 is TGTGCCAGCACTAGCGGGGGGGTCTTCGGGGAGCTGTTTTTT.

The chain links TRBV6-6 to TRBJ2-3, with 9 bases identical to TRBD2. Per the germline V gene, CDR1 is MNHNY and CDR2 is SVGAGI (reference sequence). The CDR3 spans 16 residues. V was clipped by 7 bases and J by 5 bases; unmatched bases: 13. For the CDR3, the DNA is TGTGCCAGCACCCAAAAGGGCGGGGGGGCCGAAGATACGCAGTATTTT. This translates into CASTQKGGGAEDTQYF.

This chain links TRBV9 with TRBJ1-4; weak D call: TRBD1 (6 bases). The CDR3 length is 18 residues. Germline assignment: CDR1 SGDLS and CDR2 YYNGEE. The ends were cut back, 0 bases at V and 1 base at J, with 16 bases in the middle. The CDR3 sequence: CASSVATKVGGTNEKLFF. In nucleotides, the CDR3 is TGTGCCAGCAGCGTAGCTACTAAGGTAGGGGGAACTAATGAAAAACTGTTTTTT.

This clone was recorded a few times. The chain has TRBV7-9 and TRBJ1-6, with 10 nucleotides matching TRBD1. Germline V lookup: CDR1 SEHNR, CDR2 FQNEAQ (reference sequence). The CDR3 is 15 residues long. The V gene end was trimmed by 4 bases and the J gene end by 4 bases; junction bases not matched to a gene: 1. In DNA, the CDR3 is TGTGCCAGCAGCTGGACAGGGGGTTATAATTCACCCCTCCACTTT. Encoded protein: CASSWTGGYNSPLHF.

A single count supports this clone. The chain recombines TRBV7-8 with TRBJ2-3; 10 positions agree with TRBD2. The germline gives CDR1 SGHVS, CDR2 FQNEAQ. Trimming removed 1 base from V and 6 bases from J; junction bases left unmatched: 7. The CDR3 extends over 16 amino acids. The CDR3 DNA reads as TGTGCCAGCAGCTTAGTAGCGGGGGGCCAGGTTGATACGCAGTATTTT. Translation: CASSLVAGGQVDTQYF.

The chain carries TRBV15 and TRBJ1-5; D might be TRBD1 (5 bases). The CDR3 covers 15 residues. Between the trimmed V and J ends, which lost 1 base and 3 bases, there was a span of 10 bases. Per germline, CDR1 LNHNV and CDR2 YYDKDF (reference sequence). This chain's CDR3 is CATSRGGVPNQPQHF. The CDR3 DNA sequence: TGTGCCACCAGCAGAGGGGGGGTCCCCAATCAGCCCCAGCATTTT.

V is TRBV7-2 and J is TRBJ2-7; D is perhaps TRBD1 (5 bases). This CDR3 comprises 13 residues. Germline CDR1 reads SGHTA; CDR2 reads FQGNSA. V lost 2 bases, J lost 2 bases, and 7 bases lay in between. In nucleotides, the CDR3 is TGTGCCAGCAGCTTAACAGGTACCTACGAGCAGTACTTC. Amino acids: CASSLTGTYEQYF.

V is TRBV15 and J is TRBJ1-5; 8 positions agree with TRBD1. This CDR3 is 15 amino acids long. V lost 6 bases, J lost 5 bases, and 9 bases stayed unmatched. Germline CDR1 reads LNHNV; CDR2 reads YYDKDF (reference sequence). The CDR3 DNA is TGTGCCACCAGGGGGACCAGGGGGCAGGATCAGCCCCAGCATTTT. Protein sequence: CATRGTRGQDQPQHF.

CDR3: CASAPGHSSGELFF. The CDR3 DNA follows: TGTGCTAGTGCTCCGGGACACTCTAGCGGGGAGCTGTTTTTT. The V call is TRBV12-5, the J call TRBJ2-2; D is perhaps TRBD1 (6 bases). V dropped 7 bases and J dropped 7 bases, with 16 bases sitting between them. The germline CDR1 and CDR2 sequences are LGHNT and FRNRAP. The CDR3 extends over 14 amino acids.

The chain links TRBV19 to TRBJ1-4, with D perhaps matching TRBD1 (6 bases). CDR1 is LNHDA, CDR2 SQIVND, per germline (reference sequence). This CDR3 is built from 14 residues. V gave up 4 bases and J gave up 3 bases, with 9 bases separating them. The DNA for the CDR3 is TGTGCCAGTAGTACAGGGGCGGCTAATGAAAAACTGTTTTTT. As protein: CASSTGAANEKLFF.

This chain uses TRBV2 with TRBJ1-4; D is ambiguous. V lost 8 bases and J lost 8, with 12 bases in between. CDR1 SNHLY and CDR2 FYNNEI come from the germline V gene. The CDR3 is made up of 12 amino acids. CDR3 amino acids: CASAREGEKLFF. The CDR3 bases are TGTGCCAGCGCGAGGGAGGGAGAAAAACTGTTTTTT.